This is a list of T cell receptor beta chains from one sample in a study of shared clonotypes between healthy human individuals. TCRdb's copy holds only in-frame clones and misses some; the assay was immunoSEQ multiplex PCR. Of 450,000 to 600,000 clones listed, about 80% are singletons. Sequences were obtained from PBMCs. The receptors shown here come from a woman aged 35 to 49 in good health. Some clones in this sample may be carry-over from other donors' samples. Each CDR3 is given with its conserved first and last residue. D genes are given only for firm matches. The size of a clone is reported for some rows only, either as once, few or many, or as a class for expanded clones.

CDR3nt: TGTGCCAGCAGCTTAGCGCCCAGCCTGGAGCAGTTCTTC; CDR3aa: CASSLAPSLEQFF; v_gene: TRBV7-6; abundance: -; d_gene: -; j_gene: TRBJ2-1
CDR3nt: TGTGCCAGCTCACCCTACTTCAGCTCCTACGAGCAGTACTTC; CDR3aa: CASSPYFSSYEQYF; v_gene: TRBV18; abundance: -; d_gene: -; j_gene: TRBJ2-7
CDR3nt: TGTGCCAGCAGCTCCACCACAGATACGCAGTATTTT; CDR3aa: CASSSTTDTQYF; v_gene: TRBV11-2; abundance: once; d_gene: -; j_gene: TRBJ2-3
CDR3nt: TGTGCCTGGAGTGTATCCCTTATTGGGGGCTACACCTTC; CDR3aa: CAWSVSLIGGYTF; v_gene: TRBV30; abundance: many; d_gene: -; j_gene: TRBJ1-2
CDR3nt: TGTGCCAGCAGTACTCCTTGGGCAGGTTCGATAGCCAAAAACATTCAGTACTTC; CDR3aa: CASSTPWAGSIAKNIQYF; v_gene: TRBV28; abundance: once; d_gene: -; j_gene: TRBJ2-4
CDR3nt: TGTGCCAGCAGCCCGGGACTGGCAACCTACAATGAGCAGTTCTTC; CDR3aa: CASSPGLATYNEQFF; v_gene: TRBV7-2; abundance: many; d_gene: -; j_gene: TRBJ2-1
CDR3nt: TGTGCCAGCAGCTTACGGGGACAGGGGACCGCTGAAGCTTTCTTT; CDR3aa: CASSLRGQGTAEAFF; v_gene: TRBV7-8; abundance: -; d_gene: TRBD1; j_gene: TRBJ1-1
CDR3nt: TGTGCCAGCAGCCAAGATGGAGCGAGAGGCACAGATACGCAGTATTTT; CDR3aa: CASSQDGARGTDTQYF; v_gene: TRBV14; abundance: -; d_gene: -; j_gene: TRBJ2-3
CDR3nt: TGTGCCAGCAGCCCCCGGGCGGGACTCACAGATACGCAGTATTTT; CDR3aa: CASSPRAGLTDTQYF; v_gene: TRBV7-3; abundance: many; d_gene: -; j_gene: TRBJ2-3
CDR3nt: TGTGCCAGCAGCTTGGCCGGGACAGGGGGAAAACTGTTTTTT; CDR3aa: CASSLAGTGGKLFF; v_gene: TRBV5-5; abundance: once; d_gene: TRBD1; j_gene: TRBJ1-4
CDR3nt: TGTGCCAGCAGTTACTCGCTTAGCGGGAGGGGGGAGCAGTTCTTC; CDR3aa: CASSYSLSGRGEQFF; v_gene: TRBV6-5; abundance: -; d_gene: TRBD2; j_gene: TRBJ2-1
CDR3nt: TGTGCCAGAAGCTTGGCCCCAGGGGGAGAGACAGCCATAGGGAGAGATCAGCCCCAGCATTTT; CDR3aa: CARSLAPGGETAIGRDQPQHF; v_gene: TRBV5-3; abundance: -; d_gene: TRBD1; j_gene: TRBJ1-5
CDR3nt: TGCAGCGGCGGGCACAATGAGCAGTTCTTC; CDR3aa: CSGGHNEQFF; v_gene: TRBV29-1; abundance: -; d_gene: -; j_gene: TRBJ2-1
CDR3nt: TGTGCCATCAGTCGGGTAGGAGAGAATGGCTACACCTTC; CDR3aa: CAISRVGENGYTF; v_gene: TRBV10-3; abundance: -; d_gene: -; j_gene: TRBJ1-2
CDR3nt: TGCGCCAGCAGCCAAGTAGGTTCCTCCTACGAGCAGTACTTC; CDR3aa: CASSQVGSSYEQYF; v_gene: TRBV4-1; abundance: -; d_gene: -; j_gene: TRBJ2-7
CDR3nt: TGTGCCAGCAGCTTAACTAGCGGGAATGCCTACGAGCAGTACTTC; CDR3aa: CASSLTSGNAYEQYF; v_gene: TRBV7-2; abundance: -; d_gene: TRBD2; j_gene: TRBJ2-7
CDR3nt: TGTGCCAGCAGCCTCCGGGATCATCCTGCCTACGAGCAGTACTTC; CDR3aa: CASSLRDHPAYEQYF; v_gene: TRBV7-7; abundance: -; d_gene: -; j_gene: TRBJ2-7
CDR3nt: TGTGCCAGCAGCTTAGACAGGGTGAATGAGCAGTTCTTC; CDR3aa: CASSLDRVNEQFF; v_gene: TRBV7-3; abundance: -; d_gene: TRBD1; j_gene: TRBJ2-1
CDR3nt: TGTGCCAGTAGTTTCGTTTTGGAGGACGGCTACGAGCAGTACTTC; CDR3aa: CASSFVLEDGYEQYF; v_gene: TRBV19; abundance: -; d_gene: -; j_gene: TRBJ2-7